This T cell receptor (beta chain) was sequenced for a study of shared clonotypes between healthy human individuals. Here immunoSEQ multiplex PCR was the method, and the copy in TCRdb shows in-frame clones only, minus some. Altogether some 2,500,000 clones are present, 85% to 95% being singletons, with the ten largest covering around 0.38%. The V and J ends lost 0 bases and 2 bases respectively, with 13 bases between them. Germline CDR1 reads LGHNA; CDR2 reads YNFKEQ. The length of the CDR3 is 16 residues. The chain combines TRBV4-2 with TRBJ2-5; D may be TRBD1 (5 bases). This receptor was taken from a man in his late teens or twenties in good health. Some clones in this sample may be carry-over from other donors' samples. The source material was naive CD4+ T cells from PBMCs. Sample subset: CD45RA+ positively selected. In nucleotides, the CDR3 is TGTGCCAGCAGCCAAGAACCCTACCGACAGCAAGAGACCCAGTACTTC. Translated, it gives CASSQEPYRQQETQYF.